This entry concerns a single T cell receptor beta chain. Its antigen remains unknown. These data are taken from a study of cytomegalovirus exposure and HLA in healthy donors. Study observations and caveats: The study designated roughly 150 TCR beta chains cytomegalovirus-associated.

V was cut by 4 bases and J by 2 bases, with 15 bases left in between. The CDR3 runs 15 residues. Germline V lookup: CDR1 LNHDA, CDR2 SQIVND (reference sequence). The donors were in the approximately 120-subject validation cohort; that cohort was separate from the roughly 700-subject first cohort. Some clones are missing from TCRdb's copy, which holds only in-frame ones; the method was immunoSEQ multiplex PCR. This sample has 65,000 to 80,000 clones, with nearly 95% found just once. The V call is TRBV19, the J call TRBJ2-7, with D perhaps TRBD2 (7 bases). The TCR comes from a woman under 30 in good health and CMV-seronegative. The sample consisted of PBMCs. In DNA, the CDR3 is TGTGCCAGTAGTAGGAGGGGGACTACGGCCTACGAGCAGTACTTC. Its translation is CASSRRGTTAYEQYF.